Listed below are T cell receptor beta chains from one sample, sequenced in a study of T cells after yellow fever vaccination. MiXCR, applied by TCRdb to the 5' RACE reads, yields one record per CDR3 protein. The data contain about 58,000 distinct CDR3 sequences, approximately 6.5% of them singletons. The sequencing used CD8+ T cells sorted from PBMCs, collected on the day of the first yellow fever vaccination. The receptors here all came from a man between 18 and 29 years old who received the YFV17D yellow fever vaccine. Both conserved end residues are part of each CDR3. The order of the fields is CDR3 DNA, CDR3 protein, V gene, J gene, D gene, clone size. The D gene is left open where the match is weak. Not every row has a clone size; where given, it reads once, few, many or a size class.

DNA: TGTGCCAGCAGCCCGCGGGCCGTACAATCCCAGTACTTC; CDR3: CASSPRAVQSQYF; V: TRBV7-9; J: TRBJ2-5; D: NA; size: few
DNA: TGTGCCAGCAGTCCCGAGACAGGGGGGGCTTCACCCCTCCACTTT; CDR3: CASSPETGGASPLHF; V: TRBV28; J: TRBJ1-6; D: TRBD1; size: NA
DNA: TGTGCCAGCAGTTTAGGTCTAGCGGGGGACCCCACAGATACGCAGTATTTT; CDR3: CASSLGLAGDPTDTQYF; V: TRBV12-3/TRBV12-4; J: TRBJ2-3; D: TRBD2; size: many
DNA: TGTGCCAGCAGTCCACAGGAGAGAGCCTACGAGCAGTACTTC; CDR3: CASSPQERAYEQYF; V: TRBV7-2; J: TRBJ2-7; D: NA; size: NA
DNA: TGCAGTGCTAGAGATCAGGACAGTCCCTTAATCTACGAGCAGTACTTC; CDR3: CSARDQDSPLIYEQYF; V: TRBV20-1; J: TRBJ2-7; D: NA; size: few
DNA: TGTGCCAGCAGTGACGGAGTGTCAGGGTACAATGAGCAGTTCTTC; CDR3: CASSDGVSGYNEQFF; V: TRBV6-1; J: TRBJ2-1; D: NA; size: few
DNA: TGTGCCAGCAGTTATGGAGGGGGGCTGAGGTGTGAAGCTTTCTTT; CDR3: CASSYGGGLRCEAFF; V: TRBV6-5; J: TRBJ1-1; D: NA; size: many
DNA: TGCGCCAGCAGCTTTATAGGTTTTACTAATGAAAAACTGTTTTTT; CDR3: CASSFIGFTNEKLFF; V: TRBV5-1; J: TRBJ1-4; D: NA; size: many
DNA: TGTGCCGCTGGGGGCCAGGGGGCTTCGAGAGCTGAAGCTTTCTTT; CDR3: CAAGGQGASRAEAFF; V: TRBV12-3/TRBV12-4; J: TRBJ1-1; D: TRBD1; size: many
DNA: TGTGCCAGTAGATGGGGGGTAGCGGGGGGCTTCAATGAGCAGTTCTTC; CDR3: CASRWGVAGGFNEQFF; V: TRBV19; J: TRBJ2-1; D: TRBD2; size: NA
DNA: TGTGCCAGCAGCACAACTACCCGGGACTCCACCTATAATTCACCCCTCCACTTT; CDR3: CASSTTTRDSTYNSPLHF; V: TRBV7-8; J: TRBJ1-6; D: NA; size: medium-sized
DNA: TGTGCCAGCAGTATCGGACAGGGGTACGAGCAGTACTTC; CDR3: CASSIGQGYEQYF; V: TRBV12-3/TRBV12-4; J: TRBJ2-7; D: TRBD1; size: NA
DNA: TGTGCCAGCACCTCCACAGGGTCCCGGGATTCACCCCTCCACTTT; CDR3: CASTSTGSRDSPLHF; V: TRBV7-9; J: TRBJ1-6; D: NA; size: many
DNA: TGTGCCAGCAGCCCTAGCGGGGTGTCCCGGGAGCTGTTTTTT; CDR3: CASSPSGVSRELFF; V: TRBV3-1; J: TRBJ2-2; D: TRBD2; size: many
DNA: TGTGCCAGCAGCTCTACAGGGTCGGGTCAGCCCCAGCATTTT; CDR3: CASSSTGSGQPQHF; V: TRBV7-9; J: TRBJ1-5; D: NA; size: NA
DNA: TGCAGCGTTTCAAGCGGGGGCAATGAGCAGTTCTTC; CDR3: CSVSSGGNEQFF; V: TRBV29-1; J: TRBJ2-1; D: TRBD2; size: few
DNA: TGTGCCAGCAGCTTAGTACAGAGCTATGGCTACACCTTC; CDR3: CASSLVQSYGYTF; V: TRBV7-6; J: TRBJ1-2; D: NA; size: many
DNA: TGCGCCAGCAGCTTGGACAGGGGGATCTCCTACGAGCAGTACTTC; CDR3: CASSLDRGISYEQYF; V: TRBV5-1; J: TRBJ2-7; D: TRBD1; size: many
DNA: TGTGCCAGCAGCCTACAGGGGGCATTCTACGAGCAGTACTTC; CDR3: CASSLQGAFYEQYF; V: TRBV12-3/TRBV12-4; J: TRBJ2-7; D: TRBD1; size: many
DNA: TGCGCCAGCAGCCCCGAGACAGTGAACACTGAAGCTTTCTTT; CDR3: CASSPETVNTEAFF; V: TRBV5-1; J: TRBJ1-1; D: NA; size: NA
DNA: TGTGCCAGTAGCCTACTCTGGGAGGAGACCCAGTACTTC; CDR3: CASSLLWEETQYF; V: TRBV19; J: TRBJ2-5; D: NA; size: many
DNA: TGTGCCAGCAGCGCGACTAATGAAAAACTGTTTTTT; CDR3: CASSATNEKLFF; V: TRBV9; J: TRBJ1-4; D: NA; size: few
DNA: TGCAGCGTTGAATTCCAGGGGGCAGGTGAAAAACTGTTTTTT; CDR3: CSVEFQGAGEKLFF; V: TRBV29-1; J: TRBJ1-4; D: TRBD1; size: many
DNA: TGTGCCATCAGTGACCTCCTGACCGGGACCCCGAGCGGGGAGCTGTTTTTT; CDR3: CAISDLLTGTPSGELFF; V: TRBV10-3; J: TRBJ2-2; D: NA; size: NA
DNA: TGTGCCAGCAGGGCGGGGGGCAGGGTCGAGCAGTACTTC; CDR3: CASRAGGRVEQYF; V: TRBV12-3/TRBV12-4; J: TRBJ2-7; D: TRBD2; size: many
DNA: TGTGCCAGCAGCACTATAAAGAACACTGAAGCTTTCTTT; CDR3: CASSTIKNTEAFF; V: TRBV27; J: TRBJ1-1; D: NA; size: few
DNA: TGTGCCACCAGTGACTTAGGAGAGGAGACCCAGTACTTC; CDR3: CATSDLGEETQYF; V: TRBV24-1; J: TRBJ2-5; D: NA; size: few
DNA: TGTGCCAGCAGTATCACTCGGGGGGCCCTCATTCTCAGCTCCTACAATGAGCAGTTCTTC; CDR3: CASSITRGALILSSYNEQFF; V: TRBV12-3/TRBV12-4; J: TRBJ2-1; D: NA; size: NA
DNA: TGTGCCAGCAGTCTATGGGACCCGAGAGGGGAGCTGTTTTTT; CDR3: CASSLWDPRGELFF; V: TRBV27; J: TRBJ2-2; D: NA; size: few
DNA: TGTGCCAGCAGCTTAGAGGCAGAATGGTACGAGCAGTACTTC; CDR3: CASSLEAEWYEQYF; V: TRBV7-9; J: TRBJ2-7; D: NA; size: few
DNA: TGTGCCAGCAGCCGCCTTTCAGGAAACATTCAGTACTTC; CDR3: CASSRLSGNIQYF; V: TRBV14; J: TRBJ2-4; D: NA; size: NA